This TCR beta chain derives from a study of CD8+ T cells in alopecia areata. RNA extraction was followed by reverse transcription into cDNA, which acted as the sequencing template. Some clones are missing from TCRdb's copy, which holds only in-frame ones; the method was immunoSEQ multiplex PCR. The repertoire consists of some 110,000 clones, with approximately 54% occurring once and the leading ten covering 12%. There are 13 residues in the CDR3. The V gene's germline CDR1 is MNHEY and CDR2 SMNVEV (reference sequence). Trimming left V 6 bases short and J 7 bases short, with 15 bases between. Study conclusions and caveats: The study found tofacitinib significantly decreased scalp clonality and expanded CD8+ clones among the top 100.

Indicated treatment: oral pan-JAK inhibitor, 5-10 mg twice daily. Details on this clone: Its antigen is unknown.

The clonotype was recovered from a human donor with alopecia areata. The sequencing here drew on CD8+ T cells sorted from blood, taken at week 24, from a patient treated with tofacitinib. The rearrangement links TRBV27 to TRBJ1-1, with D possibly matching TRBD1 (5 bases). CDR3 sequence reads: CASRTQGYGEAFF. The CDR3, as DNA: TGTGCCAGCAGGACTCAGGGTTACGGTGAAGCTTTCTTT.